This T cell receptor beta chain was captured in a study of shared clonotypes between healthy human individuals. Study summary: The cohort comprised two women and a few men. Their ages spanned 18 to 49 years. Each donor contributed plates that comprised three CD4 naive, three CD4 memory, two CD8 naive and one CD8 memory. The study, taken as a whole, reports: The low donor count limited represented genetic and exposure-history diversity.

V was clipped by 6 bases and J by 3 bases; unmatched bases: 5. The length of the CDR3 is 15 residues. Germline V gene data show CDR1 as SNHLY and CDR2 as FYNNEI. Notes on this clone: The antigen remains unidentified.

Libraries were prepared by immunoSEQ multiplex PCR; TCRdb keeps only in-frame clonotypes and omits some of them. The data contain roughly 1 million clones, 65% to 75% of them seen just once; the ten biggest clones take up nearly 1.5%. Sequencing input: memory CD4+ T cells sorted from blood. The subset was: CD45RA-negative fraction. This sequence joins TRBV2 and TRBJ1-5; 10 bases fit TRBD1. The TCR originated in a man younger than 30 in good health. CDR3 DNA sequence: TGTGCCAGCAGGGGGGGACAGGGGACCAATCAGCCCCAGCATTTT. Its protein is CASRGGQGTNQPQHF.